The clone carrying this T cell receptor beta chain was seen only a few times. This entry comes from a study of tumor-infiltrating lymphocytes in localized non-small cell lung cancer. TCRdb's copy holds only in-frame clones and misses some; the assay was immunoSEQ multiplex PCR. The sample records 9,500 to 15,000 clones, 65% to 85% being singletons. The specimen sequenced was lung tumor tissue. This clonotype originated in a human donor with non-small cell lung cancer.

In nucleotides, the CDR3 is TGCGCCAGCAGCCAAGATCAGGGGAACAATGAGCAGTTCTTC. Its translation is CASSQDQGNNEQFF. The chain recombines TRBV4-1 with TRBJ2-1; D is perhaps TRBD1 (6 bases). Germline assignment: CDR1 MGHRA and CDR2 YSYEKL. The CDR3 loop spans 14 amino acids. The V end lost 0 bases, the J end lost 5 bases, and 8 bases lay between the germline ends.